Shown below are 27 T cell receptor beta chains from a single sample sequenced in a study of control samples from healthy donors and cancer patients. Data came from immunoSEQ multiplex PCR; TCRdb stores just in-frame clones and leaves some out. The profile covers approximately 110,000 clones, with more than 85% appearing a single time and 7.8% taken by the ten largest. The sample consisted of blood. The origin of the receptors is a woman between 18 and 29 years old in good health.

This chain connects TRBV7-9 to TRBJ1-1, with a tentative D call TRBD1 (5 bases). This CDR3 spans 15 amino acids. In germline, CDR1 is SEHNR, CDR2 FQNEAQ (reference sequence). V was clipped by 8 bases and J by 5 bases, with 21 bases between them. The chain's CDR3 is CASGGTTGGETEAFF. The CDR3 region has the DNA TGTGCCAGCGGCGGAACGACTGGGGGGGAAACTGAAGCTTTCTTT.

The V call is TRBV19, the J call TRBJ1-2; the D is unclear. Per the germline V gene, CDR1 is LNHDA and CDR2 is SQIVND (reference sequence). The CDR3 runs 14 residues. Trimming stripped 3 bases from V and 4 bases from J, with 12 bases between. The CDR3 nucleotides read TGTGCCAGTAGTATCGGATTCCAAGCCTATGGCTACACCTTC. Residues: CASSIGFQAYGYTF. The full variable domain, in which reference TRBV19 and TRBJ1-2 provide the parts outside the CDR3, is DGGITQSPKYLFRKEGQNVTLSCEQNLNHDAMYWYRQDPGQGLRLIYYSQIVNDFQKGDIAEGYSVSREKKESFPLTVTSAQKNPTAFYLCASSIGFQAYGYTFGSGTRLTVV.

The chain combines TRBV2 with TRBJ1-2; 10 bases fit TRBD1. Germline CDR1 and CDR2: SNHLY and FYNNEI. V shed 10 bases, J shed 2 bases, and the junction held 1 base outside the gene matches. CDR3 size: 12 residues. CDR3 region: CAKGQGNYGYTF. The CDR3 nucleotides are TGTGCCAAGGGACAGGGGAACTATGGCTACACCTTC. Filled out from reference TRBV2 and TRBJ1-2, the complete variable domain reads EPEVTQTPSHQVTQMGQEVILRCVPISNHLYFYWYRQILGQKVEFLVSFYNNEISEKSEIFDDQFSVERPDGSNFTLKIRSTKLEDSAMYFCAKGQGNYGYTFGSGTRLTVV.

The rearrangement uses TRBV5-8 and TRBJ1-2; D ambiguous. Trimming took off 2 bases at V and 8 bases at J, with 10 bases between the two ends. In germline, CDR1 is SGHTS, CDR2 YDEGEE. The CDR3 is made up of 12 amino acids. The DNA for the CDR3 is TGTGCCAGCAGCTTCTTTTCGGAAGGCTACACCTTC. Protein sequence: CASSFFSEGYTF.

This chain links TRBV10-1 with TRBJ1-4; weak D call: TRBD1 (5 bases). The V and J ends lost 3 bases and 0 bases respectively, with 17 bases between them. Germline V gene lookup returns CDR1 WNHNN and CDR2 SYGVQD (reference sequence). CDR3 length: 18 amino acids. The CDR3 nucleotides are TGCGCCAGCAGTGAATTATTGTCAGCGGGGGCAACTAATGAAAAACTGTTTTTT. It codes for CASSELLSAGATNEKLFF.

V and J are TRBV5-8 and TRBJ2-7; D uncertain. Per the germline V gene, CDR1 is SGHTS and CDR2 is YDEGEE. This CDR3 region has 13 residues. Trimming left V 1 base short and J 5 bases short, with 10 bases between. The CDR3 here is CASSLTVRNEQYF. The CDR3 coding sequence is TGTGCCAGCAGCTTGACAGTCCGAAACGAGCAGTACTTC.

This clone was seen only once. The CDR3 nucleotides read TGTGCCAGCCGGCCCGGTAGCTATGGCTACACCTTC. It yields the protein CASRPGSYGYTF. This rearrangement joins TRBV12-3 or TRBV12-4 to TRBJ1-2; unclear D gene. V dropped 8 bases and J dropped 4 bases, with 11 bases sitting between them. The CDR3 extends over 12 amino acids.

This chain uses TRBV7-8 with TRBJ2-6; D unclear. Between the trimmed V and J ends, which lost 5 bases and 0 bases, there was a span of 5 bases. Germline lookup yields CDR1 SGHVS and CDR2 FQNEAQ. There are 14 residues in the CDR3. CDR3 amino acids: CASSTPSGANVLTF. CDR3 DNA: TGTGCCAGCAGCACCCCCTCTGGGGCCAACGTCCTGACTTTC. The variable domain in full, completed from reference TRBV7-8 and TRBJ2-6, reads GAGVSQSPRYKVAKRGQDVALRCDPISGHVSLFWYQQALGQGPEFLTYFQNEAQLDKSGLPSDRFFAERPEGSVSTLKIQRTQQEDSAVYLCASSTPSGANVLTFGAGSRLTVL.

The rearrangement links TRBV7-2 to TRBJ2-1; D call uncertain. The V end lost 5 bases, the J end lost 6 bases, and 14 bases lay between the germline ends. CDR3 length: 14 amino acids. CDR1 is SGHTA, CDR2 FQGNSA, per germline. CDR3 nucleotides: TGTGCCAGCAGCCCGGGTCCGCCTGCCAATGAGCAGTTCTTC. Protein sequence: CASSPGPPANEQFF.

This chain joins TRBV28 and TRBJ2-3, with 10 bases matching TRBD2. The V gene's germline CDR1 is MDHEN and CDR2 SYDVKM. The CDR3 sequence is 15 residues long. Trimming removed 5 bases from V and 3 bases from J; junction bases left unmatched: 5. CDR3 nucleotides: TGTGCCAGCAGTACTAGCGGGGTTGGTACAGATACGCAGTATTTT. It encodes CASSTSGVGTDTQYF.

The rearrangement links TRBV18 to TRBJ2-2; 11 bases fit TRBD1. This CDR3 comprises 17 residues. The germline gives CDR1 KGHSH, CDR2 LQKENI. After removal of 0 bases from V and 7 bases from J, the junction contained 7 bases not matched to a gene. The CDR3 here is CASSPPGQGAFIGELFF. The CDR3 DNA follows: TGTGCCAGCTCACCACCCGGACAGGGGGCGTTCATCGGGGAGCTGTTTTTT.

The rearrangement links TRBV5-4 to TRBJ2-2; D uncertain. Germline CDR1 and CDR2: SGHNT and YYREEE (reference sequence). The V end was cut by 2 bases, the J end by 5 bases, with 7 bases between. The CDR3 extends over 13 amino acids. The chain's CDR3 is CASSFPSTGELFF. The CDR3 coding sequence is TGTGCCAGCAGCTTCCCCTCGACCGGGGAGCTGTTTTTT. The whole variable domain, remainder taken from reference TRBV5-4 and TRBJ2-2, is ETGVTQSPTHLIKTRGQQVTLRCSSQSGHNTVSWYQQALGQGPQFIFQYYREEENGRGNFPPRFSGLQFPNYSSELNVNALELDDSALYLCASSFPSTGELFFGEGSRLTVL.

CDR3 residues: CASKSPTGSSYEQYF. The DNA for the CDR3 is TGTGCCAGCAAATCCCCGACAGGCAGCTCCTACGAGCAGTACTTC. The chain links TRBV27 to TRBJ2-7; weak D call: TRBD1 (6 bases). The CDR3 sequence is 15 residues long. The germline V and J ends were trimmed by 7 bases and 0 bases, with 16 bases remaining between them. CDR1 and CDR2 from the germline V gene are MNHEY and SMNVEV (reference sequence).

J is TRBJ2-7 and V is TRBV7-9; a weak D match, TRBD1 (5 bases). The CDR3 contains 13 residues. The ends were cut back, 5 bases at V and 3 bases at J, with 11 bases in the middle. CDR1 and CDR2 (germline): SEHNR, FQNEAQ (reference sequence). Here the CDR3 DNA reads TGTGCCAGCAGCCCCGCAGGGAACTACGAGCAGTACTTC. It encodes CASSPAGNYEQYF.

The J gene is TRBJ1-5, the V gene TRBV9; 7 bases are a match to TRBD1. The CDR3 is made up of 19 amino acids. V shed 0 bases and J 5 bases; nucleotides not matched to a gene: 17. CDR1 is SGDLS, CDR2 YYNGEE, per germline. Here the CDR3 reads CASSVVGRPGQEIHQPQHF. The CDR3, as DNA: TGTGCCAGCAGCGTAGTAGGGCGTCCCGGACAGGAGATACATCAGCCCCAGCATTTT.

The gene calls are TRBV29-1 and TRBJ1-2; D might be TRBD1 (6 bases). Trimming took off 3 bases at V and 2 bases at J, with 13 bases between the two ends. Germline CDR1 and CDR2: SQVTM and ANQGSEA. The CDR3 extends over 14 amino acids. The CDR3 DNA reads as TGCAGCGTTGACTTATGGACAGAAAACTATGGCTACACCTTC. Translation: CSVDLWTENYGYTF.

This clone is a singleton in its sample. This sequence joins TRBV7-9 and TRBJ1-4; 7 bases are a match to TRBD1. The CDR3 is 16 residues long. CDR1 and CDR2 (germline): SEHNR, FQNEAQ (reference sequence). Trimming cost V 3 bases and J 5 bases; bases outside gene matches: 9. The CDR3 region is CASSFGLGTANEKLFF. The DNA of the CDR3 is TGTGCCAGCAGCTTTGGGCTCGGGACAGCGAATGAAAAACTGTTTTTT.

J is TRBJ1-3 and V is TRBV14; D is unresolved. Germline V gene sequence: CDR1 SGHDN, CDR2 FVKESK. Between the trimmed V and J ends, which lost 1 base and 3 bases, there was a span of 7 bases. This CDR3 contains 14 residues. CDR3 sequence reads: CASSQAGGGNTIYF. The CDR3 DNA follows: TGTGCCAGCAGCCAAGCGGGAGGTGGAAACACCATATATTTT.

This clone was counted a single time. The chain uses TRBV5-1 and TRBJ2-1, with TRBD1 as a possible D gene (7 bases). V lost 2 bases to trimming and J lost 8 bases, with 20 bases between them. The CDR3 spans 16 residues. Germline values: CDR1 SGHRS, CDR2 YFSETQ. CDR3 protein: CASSFDRDSGGDEQFF. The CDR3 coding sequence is TGCGCCAGCAGCTTCGACCGGGACAGCGGCGGGGATGAGCAGTTCTTC.

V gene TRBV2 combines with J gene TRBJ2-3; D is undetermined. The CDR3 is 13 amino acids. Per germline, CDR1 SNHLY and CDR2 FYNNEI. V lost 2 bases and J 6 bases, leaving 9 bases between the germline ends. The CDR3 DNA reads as TGTGCCAGCAGTGAACCCGTTGGGGATACGCAGTATTTT. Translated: CASSEPVGDTQYF.

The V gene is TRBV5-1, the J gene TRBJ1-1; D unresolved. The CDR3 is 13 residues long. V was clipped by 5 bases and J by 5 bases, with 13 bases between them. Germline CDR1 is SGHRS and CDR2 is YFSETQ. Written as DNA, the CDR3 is TGCGCCAGCAGAAAAGGGAGCCAGACTGAAGCTTTCTTT. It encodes CASRKGSQTEAFF.

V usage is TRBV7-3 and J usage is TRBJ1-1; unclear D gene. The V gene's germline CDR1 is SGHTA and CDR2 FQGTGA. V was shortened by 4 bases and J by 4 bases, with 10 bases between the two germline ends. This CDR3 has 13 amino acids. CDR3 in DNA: TGTGCCAGCAGCTCCATGGCAGGCACTGAAGCTTTCTTT. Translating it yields CASSSMAGTEAFF.

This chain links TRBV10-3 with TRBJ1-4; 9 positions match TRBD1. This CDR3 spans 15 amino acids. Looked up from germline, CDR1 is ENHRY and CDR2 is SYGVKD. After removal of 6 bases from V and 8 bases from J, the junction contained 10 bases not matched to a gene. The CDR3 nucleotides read TGTGCCATCAGCCGAGGGGACAGGGCCGGGGAAAAACTGTTTTTT. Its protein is CAISRGDRAGEKLFF.

CDR3: CASSDARALARDEQYF. DNA for the CDR3: TGTGCCAGCAGTGATGCAAGAGCACTAGCGCGGGACGAGCAGTACTTC. This chain connects TRBV2 to TRBJ2-7; TRBD2 aligns across 7 bases. Germline trimming cut 3 bases from V and 5 bases from J; bases unmatched to any gene: 13. Looked up from germline, CDR1 is SNHLY and CDR2 is FYNNEI. This CDR3 region has 16 residues. The complete variable domain, with remaining parts taken from reference TRBV2 and TRBJ2-7, reads EPEVTQTPSHQVTQMGQEVILRCVPISNHLYFYWYRQILGQKVEFLVSFYNNEISEKSEIFDDQFSVERPDGSNFTLKIRSTKLEDSAMYFCASSDARALARDEQYFGPGTRLTVT.

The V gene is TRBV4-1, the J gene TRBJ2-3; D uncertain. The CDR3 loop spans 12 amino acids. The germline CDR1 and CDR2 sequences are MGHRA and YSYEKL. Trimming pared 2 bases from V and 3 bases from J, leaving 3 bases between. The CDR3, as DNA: TGCGCCAGCAGCCAAAGAACAGATACGCAGTATTTT. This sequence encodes CASSQRTDTQYF.

The CDR3 here is CASSLAMGAADTQYF. The CDR3 DNA reads TGTGCCAGCAGCTTAGCTATGGGGGCGGCCGATACGCAGTATTTT. The chain links TRBV7-6 to TRBJ2-3, with D maybe TRBD1 (6 bases). The V gene lost 0 bases and the J gene lost 6 bases, with 13 bases spanning the gap. The germline gives CDR1 SGHVS, CDR2 FNYEAQ. The CDR3 is 15 residues long.

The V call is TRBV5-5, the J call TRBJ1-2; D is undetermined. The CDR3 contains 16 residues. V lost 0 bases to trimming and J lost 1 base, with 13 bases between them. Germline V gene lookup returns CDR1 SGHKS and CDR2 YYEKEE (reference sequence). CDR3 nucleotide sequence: TGTGCCAGCAGCTTGGTGGCGCTCGACGTTAACTATGGCTACACCTTC. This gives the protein CASSLVALDVNYGYTF.